The entry below describes one TCR beta chain. Its antigen is currently unknown. Additional DNA sequences in this sample encode the identical CDR3. The study separated CD4+ cells into CD45RA+ naive and CD45RA-negative memory subsets. V was pared by 0 bases and J by 4 bases, with 7 bases between. This CDR3 has 13 residues. Germline-derived CDR1 and CDR2 are SGHNT and YYREEE (reference sequence). The input for sorted-subset replicate PCRs was 200 to 250 ng DNA, about 30,000 T cell genomes. This table comes from immunoSEQ multiplex PCR, and its TCRdb copy is limited to in-frame clones, with some not included. Among about 2.4 million clones listed, roughly 93% were seen once. The data derive from a study of shared clonotypes between healthy human individuals. Overall study results and limits: What limited the represented genetic and exposure-history diversity was the small number of donors.

The sample taken for sequencing was naive CD4+ T cells from PBMCs. Stated subset: CD45RA+ positively selected. The V gene is TRBV5-4, the J gene TRBJ1-1; the D is unclear. The receptor's source is a man aged 18 to 30 in good health. Some clones in this sample may be carry-over from other donors' samples. The CDR3 DNA follows: TGTGCCAGCAGCTTGGGGGTAAGCACTGAAGCTTTCTTT. Its translation: CASSLGVSTEAFF.